This T cell receptor beta chain was sequenced during a study of blood T cell repertoires in COVID-19. For the study at large: Samples came from the United States, Italy and Spain, spanning acute and convalescent COVID-19. PBMCs, B-cell-depleted T cells, or T cells provided the cDNA or gDNA that made up the material.

The CDR3 contains 12 residues. Trimming shortened V by 3 bases and J by 7 bases, and 10 bases separated the two germline ends. CDR1 is SQVTM, CDR2 ANQGSEA, per germline. Under the authors' procedure: From reference gene primer amplification, estimates of nucleated cell counts were derived. Profiling relied on immunoSEQ multiplex PCR, and the TCRdb table lists in-frame clones only, not all of them. Clonal size and the V and J genes are those of that table, whereas D and trimming came from the DNA. This repertoire shows 55,000 or so clones, roughly 90% found once; its top ten account for roughly 3.7%. The sequencing sample was made of peripheral blood. This sequence originates from a man aged 40-49 years with COVID-19, enrolled during active disease. The chain employs TRBV29-1 and TRBJ2-1, with D possibly matching TRBD2 (5 bases). The CDR3 DNA sequence: TGCAGCGTTGAGTTTCGGGGAAATGAGCAGTTCTTC. It specifies CSVEFRGNEQFF.